Below, 4 T cell receptor beta chains from the same sample are listed, as sequenced in a study of PD-L1 blockade in urothelial cancer. The table came from immunoSEQ multiplex PCR; TCRdb's copy has only in-frame clones and leaves some out. The data contain some 100,000 clones, roughly nine tenths of them singletons. This specimen was PBMCs, taken around atezolizumab (anti-PD-L1) treatment. Source of these receptors: a woman over 75 with urothelial cancer.

The gene calls are TRBV4-2 and TRBJ2-4; tentative D call: TRBD2 (5 bases). The CDR3 consists of 19 residues. Looked up from germline, CDR1 is LGHNA and CDR2 is YNFKEQ. Trimming took 0 bases from V and 0 from J, leaving 18 bases between them. The CDR3 DNA reads as TGTGCCAGCAGCCAAGATCTACCCCGCCGGGGATTAGCCAAAAACATTCAGTACTTC. This translates into CASSQDLPRRGLAKNIQYF.

About this clone: Other DNA sequences in the sample encode the same CDR3. The chain is built from TRBV11-2 and TRBJ2-7; weak D call: TRBD2 (6 bases). Germline lookup yields CDR1 SGHAT and CDR2 FQNNGV. Trimming stripped 1 base from V and 2 bases from J, with 6 bases between. The CDR3 covers 13 residues. CDR3 sequence reads: CASSLAGAYEQYF. CDR3 bases: TGTGCCAGCAGCTTAGCGGGAGCCTACGAGCAGTACTTC.

This rearrangement joins TRBV15 to TRBJ2-7; possibly TRBD2 for D (5 bases). Germline CDR1 is LNHNV and CDR2 is YYDKDF (reference sequence). The CDR3 sequence is 14 residues long. With 0 bases removed from V and 2 bases from J, the gap between germline ends came to 8 bases. The DNA of the CDR3 is TGTGCCACCAGCAGAGATTCCGGGACCTACGAGCAGTACTTC. As protein: CATSRDSGTYEQYF.

The chain links TRBV19 to TRBJ1-5; D ambiguous. V shed 4 bases and J shed 3 bases, with 10 bases lying between them. This CDR3 is 14 amino acids long. Germline CDR1 and CDR2: LNHDA and SQIVND (reference sequence). CDR3 coding DNA: TGTGCCAGTAGTACCAGCGGGTCCAATCAGCCCCAGCATTTT. This gives the protein CASSTSGSNQPQHF.